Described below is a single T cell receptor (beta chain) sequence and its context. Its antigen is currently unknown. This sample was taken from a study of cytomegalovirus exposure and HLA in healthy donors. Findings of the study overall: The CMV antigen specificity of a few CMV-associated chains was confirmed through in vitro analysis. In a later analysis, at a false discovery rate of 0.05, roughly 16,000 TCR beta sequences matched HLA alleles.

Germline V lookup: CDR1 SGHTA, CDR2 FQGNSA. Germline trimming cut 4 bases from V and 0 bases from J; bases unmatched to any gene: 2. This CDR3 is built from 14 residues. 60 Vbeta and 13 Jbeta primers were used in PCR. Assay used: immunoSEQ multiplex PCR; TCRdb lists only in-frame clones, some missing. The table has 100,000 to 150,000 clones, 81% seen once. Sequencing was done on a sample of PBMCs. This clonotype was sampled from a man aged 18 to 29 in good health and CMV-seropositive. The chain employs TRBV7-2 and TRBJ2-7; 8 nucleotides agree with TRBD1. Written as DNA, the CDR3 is TGTGCCAGCAGCTGGGACAGGAGCTCCTACGAGCAGTACTTC. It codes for CASSWDRSSYEQYF.